These 6 T cell receptor beta chains were sequenced from one sample in a study of identical twins (TCRdb year 2016). Library preparation was by 5' RACE. The data were produced on an Illumina HiSeq 2000. The public sequencing data were trimmed at Q25 with fastp and processed into clonotypes with MiXCR by TCRdb, which kept only in-frame beta chains. All rows with the same CDR3 protein become a single entry with the most common DNA and genes. The sample table records fewer than 550,000 distinct CDR3 sequences; 13% to 15% of these occur just once. Roughly 0.46% of the sample is taken by the ten largest. The same sample was also studied in work on yellow fever vaccine responses in identical twins.

The sample was CD4+ T cells sorted from blood. The receptors stem from a woman between 18 and 30 years old in good health.

The chain combines TRBV20-1 with TRBJ1-2; 7 nucleotides line up with TRBD1. Germline V gene lookup returns CDR1 DFQATT and CDR2 SNEGSKA (reference sequence). The V segment lost 3 bases and the J segment 5 bases; nucleotides outside the gene matches: 12. The CDR3 has 15 residues. The CDR3: CSARPGQVLNYGYTF. DNA of the CDR3: TGCAGTGCTAGGCCAGGACAGGTCCTTAATTATGGCTACACCTTC.

This clonotype was seen at least ten times. The chain uses TRBV10-3 and TRBJ2-7; D tentatively fits TRBD1 or TRBD2 (5 bases each). CDR1 and CDR2 from the germline V gene are ENHRY and SYGVKD. The CDR3 spans 13 residues. V was clipped by 4 bases and J by 2 bases, with 9 bases between them. The CDR3 sequence is CAISGGRAYEQYV. For the CDR3, the DNA is TGTGCCATCAGTGGGGGACGTGCCTACGAGCAGTACGTC.

This clonotype turned up a few times. The CDR3 is CASSDREVYF. The CDR3 nucleotides are TGTGCCAGCAGTGACAGGGAGGTGTACTTC. This chain uses TRBV2 with TRBJ2-7; tentative D call: TRBD2 (6 bases). Germline V gene lookup returns CDR1 SNHLY and CDR2 FYNNEI. The CDR3 covers 10 residues. V lost 3 bases and J 12 bases, leaving 9 bases between the germline ends.

The rearrangement uses TRBV28 and TRBJ1-5; possible D gene TRBD1, 5 bases. V lost 4 bases, J lost 6 bases, and 19 bases lay in between. Looked up from germline, CDR1 is MDHEN and CDR2 is SYDVKM. The CDR3 is made up of 16 amino acids. CDR3 bases: TGTGCCAGCAGTTGGGGGGGGTGGGGGGTTGCTCAGCCCCAGCATTTT. It codes for CASSWGGWGVAQPQHF.

This chain joins TRBV12-3 or TRBV12-4 and TRBJ2-7; D might be TRBD2 (5 bases). Trimming left V 5 bases short and J 6 bases short, with 20 bases between. CDR3 size: 15 residues. DNA of the CDR3: TGTGCCAGCAGTCCTGGTGGGAGCCGCTCGTTCGAGCAGTACTTC. Translation: CASSPGGSRSFEQYF.

This clonotype was seen a few times. The chain combines TRBV5-1 with TRBJ2-5; possibly TRBD1 or TRBD2 for D (5 bases each). Germline-derived CDR1 and CDR2 are SGHRS and YFSETQ. Trimming took off 4 bases at V and 4 bases at J, with 17 bases between the two ends. This CDR3 has 15 residues. The CDR3 protein is CASSELSGTRETQYF. Here the CDR3 DNA reads TGCGCCAGCAGCGAACTCTCCGGGACCCGAGAGACCCAGTACTTC.